This T cell receptor beta chain came from a study of blood T cell repertoires in COVID-19. Overall study context: From the United States, Italy and Spain came samples of acute and convalescent COVID-19. PBMCs, B-cell-depleted T cells, or T cells were the source of the cDNA or gDNA that made up the material.

Per the authors' pipeline: Estimation of nucleated cell counts relied on the amplification of reference gene primers. The method was immunoSEQ multiplex PCR; TCRdb's version includes in-frame clones alone and lacks a portion of them. V and J calls and clone size are copied from that table; D and trimming were computed from the DNA. The profile shows about 150,000 clones, about 90% of them singletons. The CDR3 loop spans 14 amino acids. Trimming cost V 5 bases and J 8 bases; bases outside gene matches: 4. Germline CDR1 SNHLY, CDR2 FYNNEI. This TCR derives from a man aged 50-59 years with acute or convalescent COVID-19. V gene TRBV2 combines with J gene TRBJ2-1; TRBD2 aligns across 12 bases. Sequenced: peripheral blood. CDR3: CASSTSGGPYEQFF. Here the CDR3 DNA reads TGTGCCAGCAGTACTAGCGGGGGGCCCTATGAGCAGTTCTTC.